This T cell receptor (beta chain) comes out of a study of Graves' ophthalmopathy and Graves' hyperthyroidism. Study-wide results and caveats: As the model predicted ophthalmopathy progression, it achieved a sensitivity of less than 71% and a specificity of approximately 72%.

In this cohort, patients with other autoimmune diseases, uncontrolled infections, pregnancy or lactation were excluded. Diagnosis relied on clinical symptoms, serum thyroxine, TRAb, thyroid ultrasound and orbital computed tomography. This clonotype was seen many times. Its antigen is as yet unknown. The CDR3 is 15 residues long. V dropped 0 bases and J dropped 7; count of bases not matched to a gene: 9. Looked up from germline, CDR1 is MNHNS and CDR2 is SASEGT. The authors amplified TCR beta CDR3 regions, and they did so from RNA transcripts for repertoire sequencing. Following a first-round RT-PCR that used HTBI primers, a second-round multiplex PCR was carried out. A single record per CDR3 protein comes from TCRdb applying MiXCR to the multiplex PCR reads. The sample has about 210,000 distinct CDR3 sequences, 29% seen once.

This chain uses TRBV6-1 with TRBJ2-7, with 7 bases identical to TRBD1. Material for sequencing was peripheral blood. The clonotype was recovered from a man in his fifties or sixties with Graves' ophthalmopathy. The CDR3 bases are TGTGCCAGCAGTGAAGCGAAGACAGGGTCGAGGGAGCAGTACTTC. This translates into CASSEAKTGSREQYF.